This T cell receptor beta chain appears in the sequencing data of a study of blood T cell repertoires in COVID-19. At the level of the study: T cells, B-cell-depleted T cells, or PBMCs supplied cDNA or gDNA.

Libraries were prepared by immunoSEQ multiplex PCR; TCRdb keeps only in-frame clonotypes and omits some of them. Counted here are some 220,000 clones, approximately 85% occurring once; the ten biggest clones make up over 2%. Trimming took 4 bases from V and 5 from J, leaving 13 bases between them. CDR1 SGHRS and CDR2 YFSETQ come from the germline V gene. CDR3 length: 14 residues. This clone was seen only a few times. The J gene is TRBJ2-1, the V gene TRBV5-1; D unclear. Sample: peripheral blood. The clonotype was recovered from a woman aged 70-85 years with COVID-19, enrolled during active disease. The CDR3, as DNA: TGCGCCAGCAGCCTGATTGCGAGTAACAATGAGCAGTTCTTC. Protein product: CASSLIASNNEQFF. Complete variable domain (other parts from reference TRBV5-1 and TRBJ2-1): KAGVTQTPRYLIKTRGQQVTLSCSPISGHRSVSWYQQTPGQGLQFLFEYFSETQRNKGNFPGRFSGRQFSNSRSEMNVSTLELGDSALYLCASSLIASNNEQFFGPGTRLTVL.